This is a list of T cell receptor beta chains from one sample in a study of response to subunit inactivated influenza vaccine. TCRdb recomputed calls from the RT-PCR reads with MiXCR, one row per CDR3 protein. The data hold about 530,000 distinct CDR3 sequences, with 10% to 15% observed a single time. The source was PBMCs from blood, collected on the day of vaccination. These receptors were collected from a man aged 50 to 60 who received an inactivated influenza vaccine. Both conserved end residues are part of each CDR3. Each record gives: CDR3 length, D gene, clone size, V gene, J gene, CDR3 DNA, CDR3 protein. A D gene is named only where the DNA matches it firmly. Expanded clones get a size class; other rows say once, few or many, or leave the size out.

16,TRBD1,few,TRBV20-1,TRBJ1-6,TGCAGTGCTAACCAGGGACAGGGGGCATCGAATTCACCCCTCCACTTT,CSANQGQGASNSPLHF
13,NA,many,TRBV5-1,TRBJ2-1,TGCGCCAGCAGCTCTACCTACGGCAATGAGCAGTTCTTC,CASSSTYGNEQFF
11,NA,few,TRBV15,TRBJ2-3,TGTGCCACCAGCAGCACAGATACGCAGTATTTT,CATSSTDTQYF
16,NA,NA,TRBV27,TRBJ2-1,TGTGCCAGCAGTTTTCTTGGGAGAGGGACCTACAATGAGCAGTTCTTC,CASSFLGRGTYNEQFF
15,TRBD1,NA,TRBV6-2/TRBV6-3,TRBJ2-7,TGTGCCAGCAGTTATCGATTACAGGGGAACTACGAGCAGTACTTC,CASSYRLQGNYEQYF
14,NA,few,TRBV20-1,TRBJ1-3,TGCAGTGCTAGAGATGGGACACTTGGAAACACCATATATTTT,CSARDGTLGNTIYF
15,TRBD1,NA,TRBV18,TRBJ1-4,TGTGCCAGCTCACCACACAGGGGGTTGAGTGAAAAACTGTTTTTT,CASSPHRGLSEKLFF
15,TRBD1,many,TRBV12-3/TRBV12-4,TRBJ2-1,TGTGCCAGCAGTCAGTCCGGGACAGGGAGGAGTGAGCAGTTCTTC,CASSQSGTGRSEQFF
15,NA,NA,TRBV5-5,TRBJ2-7,TGTGCCAGCAGCCGGGTGTCCGGAGGTATCTACGAGCAGTACTTC,CASSRVSGGIYEQYF
16,TRBD2,NA,TRBV6-2/TRBV6-3,TRBJ2-1,TGTGCCAGCAGCCTTGAAGGGACTAGCGCCTACAATGAGCAGTTCTTC,CASSLEGTSAYNEQFF
17,TRBD2,few,TRBV5-1,TRBJ2-5,TGCGCCAGCAGCGCCAAACATAGCGGGGGGATCCAAGAGACCCAGTACTTC,CASSAKHSGGIQETQYF
15,TRBD1,NA,TRBV7-2,TRBJ1-4,TGTGCCAGCAGCCACGACAGGGGGCTTCGAGAAAAACTGTTTTTT,CASSHDRGLREKLFF
12,NA,few,TRBV19,TRBJ2-2,TGTGCCAGTAGTATGAATGCCGGGGAGCTGTTTTTT,CASSMNAGELFF
14,NA,few,TRBV14,TRBJ2-1,TGTGCCAGCAGCCAAGTCACGACTTCTGGTGAGCAGTTCTTC,CASSQVTTSGEQFF
13,NA,NA,TRBV6-5,TRBJ2-1,NA,CASSWGQGNEHFF
11,NA,NA,TRBV7-2,TRBJ2-1,TGTGCCAGCAGGATGGAGATTGAGCAGTTCTTC,CASRMEIEQFF
13,NA,NA,TRBV7-2,TRBJ2-1,TGTGCCAGCAGCTTTCAAGGATTCAATGAGCAGTTCTTC,CASSFQGFNEQFF
15,NA,NA,TRBV30,TRBJ2-5,TGTGCCTGGAGTAAGGACTGGAGGGGGCAAGAGACCCAGTACTTC,CAWSKDWRGQETQYF
11,NA,NA,TRBV6-2/TRBV6-3,TRBJ2-7,TGTGCCTCCAGGGGAAGGTACGAGCAGTACTTC,CASRGRYEQYF
15,NA,many,TRBV9,TRBJ1-2,TGTGCCAGCAGCGTAGTCGGAGGGGGACGGTATGGCTACACCTTC,CASSVVGGGRYGYTF
14,TRBD2,few,TRBV12-3/TRBV12-4,TRBJ2-5,TGTGCCAGCAAGATGGCGGGAGGGCTTGAGACCCAGTACTTC,CASKMAGGLETQYF
13,NA,few,TRBV12-3/TRBV12-4,TRBJ1-4,TGTGCCAGCCAAGGACAGCTTAATGAAAAACTGTTTTTT,CASQGQLNEKLFF
12,TRBD2,NA,TRBV12-3/TRBV12-4,TRBJ2-3,TGTGCCAGCAGTCCCAGGACTAGCGCGCAGTATTTT,CASSPRTSAQYF
14,NA,few,TRBV29-1,TRBJ1-4,TGCAGCGTGGCTGGCGGCTCTTGGGGTGAAAAACTGTTTTTT,CSVAGGSWGEKLFF
14,NA,few,TRBV6-2/TRBV6-3,TRBJ2-1,TGTGCCAGCAGAGACCCGGGCCACTACAATGAGCAGTTCTTC,CASRDPGHYNEQFF
15,NA,NA,TRBV7-2,TRBJ1-5,TGTGCCAGCAGCCCCTCTGGGAGTTACGGTCAGCCCCAGCATTTT,CASSPSGSYGQPQHF
16,TRBD1,few,TRBV10-3,TRBJ2-7,TGTGCCATCAGGGGGGGACAGGGGGGCTTCTCCTACGAGCAGTACTTC,CAIRGGQGGFSYEQYF
16,NA,many,TRBV6-2/TRBV6-3,TRBJ1-2,TGTGCCAGCAGTTACCCGGGACGGGAAGCTAACTATGGCTACACCTTC,CASSYPGREANYGYTF
11,NA,NA,TRBV5-6,TRBJ2-1,TGTGCCAGCAGCTTGGAGGCTGAGCAGTTCTTC,CASSLEAEQFF
13,NA,few,TRBV6-1,TRBJ2-3,TGTGCCAGCCGGGGACCGGGCACAGATACGCAGTATTTT,CASRGPGTDTQYF
16,TRBD1,few,TRBV4-1,TRBJ2-7,TGCGCCAGCAGCCAGCTACCGGGACAGGGGGTTTACGAGCAGTACTTC,CASSQLPGQGVYEQYF
12,NA,many,TRBV12-3/TRBV12-4,TRBJ1-1,TGTGCCAGCACCAACATGAACACTGAAGCTTTCTTT,CASTNMNTEAFF
13,NA,few,TRBV6-1,TRBJ1-5,TGTGCCAGCAGTGAGGGAAGCAATCAGCCCCAGCATTTT,CASSEGSNQPQHF
15,TRBD2,few,TRBV20-1,TRBJ2-3,TGCAGTGTTATAAACCCAGCGGGGCACACAGATACGCAGTATTTT,CSVINPAGHTDTQYF
17,TRBD2,few,TRBV4-3,TRBJ2-1,TGCGCCAGCAGCCAAGAGCTAGGGGCTAGCGGGGGGCATGAGCAGTTCTTC,CASSQELGASGGHEQFF
15,NA,many,TRBV7-9,TRBJ2-2,TGTGCCAGCAGCTTAGCGAGCGGGAACACCGGGGAGCTGTTTTTT,CASSLASGNTGELFF
17,TRBD2,few,TRBV6-2/TRBV6-3,TRBJ2-1,TGTGCCAGCAGTTCCCAACTAGCGGGAGGCTCCTACAATGAGCAGTTCTTC,CASSSQLAGGSYNEQFF
13,NA,many,TRBV12-3/TRBV12-4,TRBJ2-7,TGTGCCAGCAGTTACAGGATTACCTACGAGCAGTACTTC,CASSYRITYEQYF
15,TRBD2,many,TRBV5-5,TRBJ2-5,TGTGCCAGCAGCTGGGGAGCGGGGGGAGGAGAGACCCAGTACTTC,CASSWGAGGGETQYF
15,TRBD2,few,TRBV5-1,TRBJ2-1,TGCGCCAGCAGCTCCGGAGAGAGCGGGAGTAGTTTTGTATTCTTC,CASSSGESGSSFVFF
17,NA,few,TRBV15,TRBJ2-1,TGTGCCACCAGCACAGCCGGTAGGCCCGGGGGCTACAATGAGCAGTTCTTC,CATSTAGRPGGYNEQFF
13,TRBD2,many,TRBV11-2,TRBJ2-1,TGTGCCAGCAGCATGGGGACTAGCCATGAGCAGTTCTTC,CASSMGTSHEQFF
16,NA,NA,TRBV27,TRBJ1-2,TGTGCCAGCAGTTTACAGGGAACCCCGACTCGTTATGGCTACACCTTC,CASSLQGTPTRYGYTF
14,NA,few,TRBV27,TRBJ2-2,TGTGCCAGCAGTTTTTATTCTGGGGTCGGGGAGCTGTTTTTT,CASSFYSGVGELFF
16,TRBD1,few,TRBV7-2,TRBJ2-5,TGTGCCAGCAGCTTACCCCGGGACAGTTACCAAGAGACCCAGTACTTC,CASSLPRDSYQETQYF
15,TRBD2,NA,TRBV10-1,TRBJ2-1,TGCGCCAGCAGTGAAAGGGGACTAGCGGGGGGTGAGCAGTTCTTC,CASSERGLAGGEQFF
14,TRBD2,few,TRBV29-1,TRBJ2-1,TGCAGCGGATCCTCGGGACTAGTCTACAATGAGCAGTTCTTC,CSGSSGLVYNEQFF